This T cell receptor beta chain is from a study of T-cell memory formation after mild COVID-19. This clonotype has ten or more counts. Its target is unknown. The germline V gene has CDR1 MGHRA and CDR2 YSYEKL. The CDR3 has 15 amino acids. V gave up 4 bases and J gave up 4 bases, with 17 bases separating them. Findings and caveats of the study: There were some responding clones in pre-infection memory, which suggested that cross-reactive memory had joined. Later expanders leaned CD4+, whereas clones that contracted between day 15 and 85 were balanced CD4/CD8.

Constant-segment primers and 5'RACE yielded cDNA libraries for TCR alpha and TCR beta, each carrying sample barcodes and UMIs. Each CDR3 protein gets one entry after TCRdb re-called the 5' RACE reads with MiXCR. The repertoire includes about 560,000 distinct CDR3 sequences, less than 25% of them detected once, and around 9.2% sits in the top ten. This clonotype was sampled from an adult woman who had mild COVID-19 (a few samples of this study predate the infection). Cell type and time point are not known. This chain links TRBV4-1 with TRBJ2-7; D may be TRBD2 (6 bases). Sequenced material: PBMCs or a T cell subset sorted from them (not recorded which). The CDR3 spells CASSRTRDLVYEQYF. CDR3 nucleotide sequence: TGCGCCAGCAGCCGGACCCGGGACTTAGTATACGAGCAGTACTTC.